The text below deals with one T cell receptor (beta chain). Antigen unknown. The PCR used 60 Vbeta and 13 Jbeta primers. TCRdb's table, derived via immunoSEQ multiplex PCR, lists solely in-frame clones and lacks some. The table lists about 200,000 clones, with almost 0.75% in the top ten. The CDR3 sequence is 15 residues long. Germline V gene lookup returns CDR1 MNHEY and CDR2 SMNVEV (reference sequence). These data are taken from a study of cytomegalovirus exposure and HLA in healthy donors. Study at large: Samples from HLA-typed donors yielded about 85 million unique TCRs in an early data release.

Whole-study findings and limits: Based on reports, TCR beta sequences accurately predicted HLA-A and HLA-B alleles for most subjects.

This clonotype was sampled from a boy aged 5-17 years in good health and CMV-seronegative. Sequencing was performed on PBMCs. The chain joins TRBV27 to TRBJ2-5; TRBD2 aligns across 12 bases. The J call is doubtful: the DNA matches TRBJ2-7 better. In DNA form, the CDR3 reads TGTGCCAGCAGCAGGACTAGCGGGGAGTCCTACGAGCAGTACTTC. Amino acid sequence: CASSRTSGESYEQYF.